What follows are 9 T cell receptor beta chains derived from one specimen sequenced in a study of CD8 T cells in ankylosing spondylitis. Points from the study as a whole: Characteristic, it appeared, of ankylosing spondylitis blood was a TCR beta motif of roughly eight highly homologous variants.

Using its own MiXCR run on the 5' RACE reads, TCRdb lists one record per CDR3 protein. The sample shows about 540,000 distinct CDR3 sequences, roughly an eighth of them seen only once. What these receptors recognize is not known. The specimen sequenced was blood, either unsorted or a sorted T cell fraction (not recorded which). These receptors were taken from a male donor with ankylosing spondylitis.

This clonotype came up a few times. The J gene is TRBJ2-1, the V gene TRBV7-8; 11 nucleotides agree with TRBD1. Germline V gene lookup returns CDR1 SGHVS and CDR2 FQNEAQ. V trimming: 5 bases; J trimming: 12 bases; junction bases outside the gene matches: 6. This CDR3 is 13 amino acids long. The CDR3 bases are TGTGCCAGCAGCGCGGGGACAGGGGGAGGGCAGTTCTTC. Protein product: CASSAGTGGGQFF.

Ten or more counts support this clonotype. The J gene is TRBJ2-1, the V gene TRBV7-2; D possibly corresponds to TRBD2 (5 bases). Germline V lookup: CDR1 SGHTA, CDR2 FQGNSA. The CDR3 contains 16 residues. Trimming left V 8 bases short and J 7 bases short, with 24 bases between. Here the CDR3 reads CASPVGGFSTRNEQFF. CDR3 nucleotide sequence: TGTGCCAGCCCGGTGGGCGGGTTTTCGACGAGGAATGAGCAGTTCTTC.

This chain connects TRBV29-1 to TRBJ2-1, with a possible D match to TRBD1 (6 bases). V was trimmed by 5 bases and J by 3 bases, leaving 11 bases between them. CDR3 length equals 13 residues. Germline CDR1 and CDR2: SQVTM and ANQGSEA. The CDR3 sequence: CSVLGGSYNEQFF. The CDR3 nucleotides read TGCAGCGTTTTAGGGGGTAGCTACAATGAGCAGTTCTTC.

This clonotype was seen a handful of times. V is TRBV19 and J is TRBJ2-5, with a tentative D call TRBD1 (6 bases). This CDR3 comprises 15 residues. Germline V CDR1 and CDR2: LNHDA, SQIVND (reference sequence). Trimming shortened V by 4 bases and J by 1 base, and 13 bases separated the two germline ends. CDR3 DNA sequence: TGTGCCAGTAGTACAGGGGTAAGGGTCCAAGAGACCCAGTACTTC. This sequence encodes CASSTGVRVQETQYF.

The chain joins TRBV5-6 to TRBJ2-2; tentative D call: TRBD2 (6 bases). V was pared by 1 base and J by 3 bases, with 13 bases between. The CDR3 is made up of 16 amino acids. The germline V gene encodes CDR1 SGHDT and CDR2 YYEEEE. CDR3 coding DNA: TGTGCCAGCAGCTTGACCCGGGAGTCGTACACCGGGGAGCTGTTTTTT. Translation gives CASSLTRESYTGELFF.

This chain uses TRBV5-6 with TRBJ2-5; 8 bases map to TRBD1. The CDR3 loop spans 14 amino acids. Per the germline V gene, CDR1 is SGHDT and CDR2 is YYEEEE. V lost 3 bases and J lost 4; bases outside the gene matches: 5. DNA for the CDR3: TGTGCCAGCAGCTGGGACAGGTCTGCAGAGACCCAGTACTTC. Translating it yields CASSWDRSAETQYF.

This rearrangement joins TRBV24-1 to TRBJ1-2, with TRBD1 identical over 9 bases. The CDR3 runs to 16 residues. V was pared by 2 bases and J by 8 bases, with 11 bases of the junction left unmatched. Germline-derived CDR1 and CDR2 are KGHDR and SFDVKD. The CDR3 DNA reads as TGTGCCACCAGTGATTCCCGACAGGGGGGGACTCTGGGCTACACCTTC. This encodes CATSDSRQGGTLGYTF.

V and J are TRBV5-1 and TRBJ2-7; D is perhaps TRBD1 (6 bases). Trimming cost V 4 bases and J 3 bases, with 17 bases left between them. This CDR3 comprises 15 residues. CDR1 SGHRS and CDR2 YFSETQ come from the germline V gene. The CDR3 loop reads CASSGSQGSHYEQYF. The CDR3 region has the DNA TGCGCCAGCAGCGGTTCACAGGGCTCTCACTACGAGCAGTACTTC.

The V gene is TRBV5-1, the J gene TRBJ1-1; 9 positions match TRBD1. V lost 4 bases and J lost 1; bases outside the gene matches: 5. The germline V gene has CDR1 SGHRS and CDR2 YFSETQ. The CDR3 loop spans 15 amino acids. Here the CDR3 reads CASSIQGAGNTEAFF. As DNA, the CDR3 is TGCGCCAGCAGCATACAGGGGGCTGGGAACACTGAAGCTTTCTTT.